This T cell receptor beta chain originates from a study of T cells in localized non-small cell lung cancer. Broader study findings: Only one tumor region was sequenced, so heterogeneity remains possible. Longer overall survival was seen with higher T cell density measured in blood. Tumor showed lower T cell clonality than uninvolved adjacent lung, where it was highest. Detection in adjacent lung was observed for a median 57 of the top 100 tumor clones.

Assay used: immunoSEQ multiplex PCR; TCRdb lists only in-frame clones, some missing. The data contain 3,000 or so clones, around 24% of them singletons. The length of the CDR3 is 16 residues. The germline CDR1 and CDR2 sequences are SGHNT and YENEEA. Concerning this clone itself: The antigen remains unidentified. Compared with germline, one end of the junction differs, possibly owing to a read error.

Sequences were derived from lung tumor tissue, sampled before any cancer treatment. The source of this sequence is a male donor aged 60 or over with stage II lung adenocarcinoma. The chain employs TRBV11-3 and TRBJ2-2; 10 bases are shared with TRBD1. The CDR3 nucleotides are TGTGCTAGCAGCCCCTCCGGGACAGGGGTTGGCGGGGAGCTGTTTTTT. Protein sequence: CASSPSGTGVGGELFF.